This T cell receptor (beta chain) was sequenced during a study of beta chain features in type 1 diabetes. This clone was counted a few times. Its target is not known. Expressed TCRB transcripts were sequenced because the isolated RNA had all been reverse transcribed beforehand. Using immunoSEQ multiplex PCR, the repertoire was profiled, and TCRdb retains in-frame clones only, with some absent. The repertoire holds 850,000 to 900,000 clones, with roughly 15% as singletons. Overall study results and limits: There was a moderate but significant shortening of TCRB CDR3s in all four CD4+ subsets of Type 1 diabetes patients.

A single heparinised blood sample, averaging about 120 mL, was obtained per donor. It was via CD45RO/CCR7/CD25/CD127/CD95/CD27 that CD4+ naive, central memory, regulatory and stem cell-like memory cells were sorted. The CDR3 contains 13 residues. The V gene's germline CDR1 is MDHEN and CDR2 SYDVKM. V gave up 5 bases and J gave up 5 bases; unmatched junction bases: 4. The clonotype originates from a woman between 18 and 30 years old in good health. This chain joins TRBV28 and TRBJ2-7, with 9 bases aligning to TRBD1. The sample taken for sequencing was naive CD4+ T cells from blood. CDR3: CASSNRDRDEQYF. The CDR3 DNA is TGTGCCAGCAGTAATCGGGACAGGGACGAGCAGTACTTC.